This TCR beta chain derives from a study of post-analysis software for immune sequencing data. Every TCR beta cDNA library bore unique molecular identifiers. TCRdb reanalysed the PCR reads using MiXCR and keeps one entry per CDR3 protein. The sample has hundreds of thousands of distinct CDR3 sequences; 59% are singletons. Broader study findings: Among 4 or 5 TRBV segments more frequent in patients than controls were TRBV5-6, TRBV5-1 and TRBV20-1.

CDR3 length: 15 residues. V shed 3 bases, J shed 5 bases, and the junction held 9 bases outside the gene matches. Germline V gives CDR1 DFQATT, CDR2 SNEGSKA (reference sequence). Note on this clonotype: Its antigen is not known.

This chain joins TRBV20-1 and TRBJ2-5; TRBD2 matches at 10 bases. The sequencing sample was made of blood. The sequence derives from a girl aged 2 to 9 with multiple sclerosis. The CDR3 DNA is TGCAGTGCTAGGTTGCCTAGCGGGAGTTCTGAGACCCAGTACTTC. Protein product: CSARLPSGSSETQYF.